Shown below are 23 T cell receptor beta chains from a single sample sequenced in a study of blood T cell repertoires in COVID-19. Data came from immunoSEQ multiplex PCR; TCRdb stores just in-frame clones and leaves some out. Of approximately 450,000 clones in the sample, roughly 89% are singletons; the top ten hold 4% to 4.5%. The specimen sequenced was peripheral blood. The receptors come from a woman aged 25 to 39 with acute or convalescent COVID-19.

The genes are TRBV6-4 and TRBJ1-6; TRBD1 agrees at 7 bases. V lost 4 bases and J lost 7; bases outside the gene matches: 7. Germline V gene data show CDR1 as MRHNA and CDR2 as SNTAGT. The CDR3 runs 15 residues. CDR3 sequence (DNA): TGTGCCAGCAGTGCCACGGGCAGGGGGAATTCACCCCTCCACTTT. Residues: CASSATGRGNSPLHF.

V usage is TRBV7-6 and J usage is TRBJ1-3; TRBD1 might be the D (5 bases). The V gene's germline CDR1 is SGHVS and CDR2 FNYEAQ. Trimming cost V 5 bases and J 2 bases, with 22 bases left between them. This CDR3 is built from 18 residues. CDR3 in amino acids: CASSRFFTLGGAGNTIYF. For the CDR3, the DNA is TGTGCCAGCAGCCGCTTCTTCACCCTGGGGGGAGCTGGAAACACCATATATTTT.

There are a few counts of this clone. The genes are TRBV2 and TRBJ2-7, with TRBD1 as a possible D gene (5 bases). Trimming stripped 3 bases from V and 4 bases from J, with 16 bases between. Looked up from germline, CDR1 is SNHLY and CDR2 is FYNNEI. The CDR3 spans 15 residues. The CDR3 is CASSEARARIYEQYF. Written as DNA, the CDR3 is TGTGCCAGCAGTGAGGCCAGGGCTCGGATTTACGAGCAGTACTTC.

The V call is TRBV3-1 (or the pseudogene TRBV3-2), the J call TRBJ1-1; 8 bases are shared with TRBD1. This CDR3 is built from 18 residues. With V trimmed by 1 base and J by 4 bases, 14 bases remained unmatched. The germline gives CDR1 LGHDT, CDR2 YNNKEL (reference sequence). CDR3 bases: TGTGCCAGCAGCCAAGTGCACCCCAACAGGGGGGGTGGCACTGAAGCTTTCTTT. This translates into CASSQVHPNRGGGTEAFF.

The J gene is TRBJ1-2, the V gene TRBV4-1, with 8 bases identical to TRBD1. CDR3 size: 14 residues. V lost 0 bases and J lost 7; bases outside the gene matches: 4. CDR1 and CDR2 from the germline V gene are MGHRA and YSYEKL. CDR3 sequence reads: CASSQDQGATGYTF. The CDR3 DNA reads TGCGCCAGCAGCCAAGATCAGGGGGCGACTGGCTACACCTTC.

The chain combines TRBV5-1 with TRBJ1-2; D may be TRBD1 (5 bases). Germline V lookup: CDR1 SGHRS, CDR2 YFSETQ. V was shortened by 6 bases and J by 2 bases, with 20 bases between the two germline ends. The CDR3 consists of 16 residues. CDR3 nucleotide sequence: TGCGCCAGCACAAGAGGGAGGGGTTTGTTGAACTATGGCTACACCTTC. It yields the protein CASTRGRGLLNYGYTF.

The chain has TRBV27 and TRBJ2-7; 12 nucleotides align to TRBD1. The V gene's germline CDR1 is MNHEY and CDR2 SMNVEV (reference sequence). The CDR3 is 14 residues long. V was clipped by 5 bases and J by 5 bases; unmatched bases: 4. DNA for the CDR3: TGTGCCAGCAGTCAGGGACAGGGGGCCAACGAGCAGTACTTC. Translating it yields CASSQGQGANEQYF.

V gene TRBV30 combines with J gene TRBJ2-3, with 8 bases aligning to TRBD2. Germline lookup yields CDR1 GTSNPN and CDR2 SVGIG (reference sequence). This CDR3 spans 17 amino acids. The V segment lost 1 base and the J segment 0 bases; nucleotides outside the gene matches: 9. The CDR3 region has the DNA TGTGCCTGGAGTGGAATAGCGGGGCAGACTAGCACAGATACGCAGTATTTT. Its translation is CAWSGIAGQTSTDTQYF. Based on the CDR3 plus reference TRBV30 and TRBJ2-3, the full variable domain is SQTIHQWPATLVQPVGSPLSLECTVEGTSNPNLYWYRQAAGRGLQLLFYSVGIGQISSEVPQNLSASRPQDRQFILSSKKLLLSDSGFYLCAWSGIAGQTSTDTQYFGPGTRLTVL.

The chain couples TRBV19 to TRBJ2-7; D is perhaps TRBD1 (6 bases). The CDR3 has 16 residues. Per the germline V gene, CDR1 is LNHDA and CDR2 is SQIVND (reference sequence). V was trimmed by 0 bases and J by 2 bases, leaving 14 bases between them. For the CDR3, the DNA is TGTGCCAGTAGTATAGATGCGGACAGCGCTACCTACGAGCAGTACTTC. Translating gives CASSIDADSATYEQYF. Supplemented by reference TRBV19 and TRBJ2-7, the full variable domain reads DGGITQSPKYLFRKEGQNVTLSCEQNLNHDAMYWYRQDPGQGLRLIYYSQIVNDFQKGDIAEGYSVSREKKESFPLTVTSAQKNPTAFYLCASSIDADSATYEQYFGPGTRLTVT.

The chain carries TRBV2 and TRBJ1-2, with 8 nucleotides matching TRBD1. Germline V gene lookup returns CDR1 SNHLY and CDR2 FYNNEI. The CDR3 contains 15 residues. The junction had 2 bases not matched to a gene; V was cut back by 0 bases and J by 2 bases. The CDR3 region has the DNA TGTGCCAGCAGTGAAGCCCGGACAGGGAACTATGGCTACACCTTC. It specifies CASSEARTGNYGYTF.

V usage is TRBV6-6 and J usage is TRBJ2-2; 7 nucleotides align to TRBD1. V was clipped by 6 bases and J by 3 bases; unmatched bases: 10. Germline V gene sequence: CDR1 MNHNY, CDR2 SVGAGI (reference sequence). The length of the CDR3 is 16 residues. The CDR3, as DNA: TGTGCCAGCAGGGACCCTACCGGGACAGACACCGGGGAGCTGTTTTTT. This encodes CASRDPTGTDTGELFF.

The V call is TRBV6-5, the J call TRBJ1-1; possibly TRBD1 for D (6 bases). The CDR3 loop spans 15 amino acids. V was cut by 4 bases and J by 1 base, with 13 bases left in between. Germline lookup yields CDR1 MNHEY and CDR2 SVGAGI. The CDR3 DNA is TGTGCCAGCAGTTCCCCCCGGACAGAGAACACTGAAGCTTTCTTT. As protein: CASSSPRTENTEAFF.

The CDR3 DNA is TGTGCCAGCAGTGAAGCGCTTAGCTCCACCGGGGAGCTGTTTTTT. Translated, it gives CASSEALSSTGELFF. This sequence joins TRBV2 and TRBJ2-2; D remains ambiguous. V was shortened by 0 bases and J by 4 bases, with 9 bases between the two germline ends. The CDR3 is made up of 15 amino acids. Per germline, CDR1 SNHLY and CDR2 FYNNEI.

DNA for the CDR3: TGTGCCAGCAGCCTGACTAGTTCCCATGAGCAGTTCTTC. Protein: CASSLTSSHEQFF. The gene calls are TRBV5-4 and TRBJ2-1, with a weak D call TRBD2 (6 bases). Between the trimmed V and J ends, which lost 4 bases and 8 bases, there was a span of 13 bases. CDR3 size: 13 residues. In germline, CDR1 is SGHNT, CDR2 YYREEE (reference sequence).

The sample holds a few counts of this clone. The rearrangement uses TRBV7-8 and TRBJ1-3, with D unclear. The V and J ends lost 1 base and 0 bases respectively, with 4 bases between them. Germline CDR1 is SGHVS and CDR2 is FQNEAQ. This CDR3 contains 14 residues. CDR3 coding DNA: TGTGCCAGCAGCTTAGGTCGCTCTGGAAACACCATATATTTT. The encoded protein is CASSLGRSGNTIYF. Combining the CDR3 with reference TRBV7-8 and TRBJ1-3 gives the whole variable domain GAGVSQSPRYKVAKRGQDVALRCDPISGHVSLFWYQQALGQGPEFLTYFQNEAQLDKSGLPSDRFFAERPEGSVSTLKIQRTQQEDSAVYLCASSLGRSGNTIYFGEGSWLTVV.

The V gene is TRBV9, the J gene TRBJ2-7; 8 bases fit TRBD1. V lost 3 bases, J lost 3 bases, and 5 bases stayed unmatched. Germline CDR1 SGDLS, CDR2 YYNGEE. This CDR3 comprises 14 residues. This CDR3 reads CASSAGTGFYEQYF. DNA of the CDR3: TGTGCCAGCAGCGCCGGGACAGGTTTCTACGAGCAGTACTTC.

This clone was observed once. The chain couples TRBV20-1 to TRBJ2-5, with D perhaps matching TRBD1 (6 bases). The CDR3 is 11 residues long. Germline CDR1 DFQATT, CDR2 SNEGSKA (reference sequence). With 7 bases removed from V and 4 bases from J, the gap between germline ends came to 10 bases. CDR3 DNA: TGCAGTGGCCAGGGGACAGAGACCCAGTACTTC. Translating it yields CSGQGTETQYF.

The chain combines TRBV6-2 or TRBV6-3 with TRBJ1-2; D call uncertain. Trimming removed 6 bases from V and 7 bases from J, with 24 bases in between. The CDR3 is 16 amino acids. Germline lookup yields CDR1 MNHEY and CDR2 SVGEGT. CDR3 nucleotide sequence: TGTGCCAGCAGCGACGAGGGCGGTATCAGGCGGTCTGGCTACACCTTC. This codes for CASSDEGGIRRSGYTF.

The chain recombines TRBV9 with TRBJ2-3, with D perhaps TRBD1 (5 bases). Trimming removed 0 bases at V and 2 bases at J, with 10 bases between. CDR1 SGDLS and CDR2 YYNGEE come from the germline V gene. The CDR3 contains 15 residues. The CDR3 protein is CASSVGQRYTDTQYF. CDR3 coding DNA: TGTGCCAGCAGCGTAGGACAGAGATACACAGATACGCAGTATTTT.

The rearrangement uses TRBV24-1 and TRBJ2-2, with D uncertain. Per germline, CDR1 KGHDR and CDR2 SFDVKD. V was shortened by 3 bases and J by 9 bases, with 7 bases between the two germline ends. The CDR3 runs to 12 residues. CDR3 protein: CATSDHSRELFF. The CDR3 coding sequence is TGTGCCACCAGTGATCACAGTAGGGAGCTGTTTTTT.

The chain couples TRBV25-1 to TRBJ2-7; maybe TRBD1 (6 bases). Germline V gene data show CDR1 as MGHDK and CDR2 as SYGVNS. Trimming stripped 9 bases from V and 2 bases from J, with 14 bases between. CDR3 length: 13 amino acids. The CDR3: CASRTEATYEQYF. In DNA form, the CDR3 reads TGTGCCAGTAGGACAGAGGCGACCTACGAGCAGTACTTC.

V and J are TRBV6-5 and TRBJ1-1, with D uncertain. V lost 2 bases and J lost 3, with 7 bases in between. The CDR3 contains 13 residues. Germline-derived CDR1 and CDR2 are MNHEY and SVGAGI. The CDR3 reads CASSYDTDTEAFF. The CDR3 nucleotides read TGTGCCAGCAGTTACGACACTGACACTGAAGCTTTCTTT.

This chain joins TRBV29-1 and TRBJ2-3, with D perhaps matching TRBD1 (6 bases). In germline, CDR1 is SQVTM, CDR2 ANQGSEA. Trimming pared 4 bases from V and 6 bases from J, leaving 17 bases between. CDR3 length: 14 residues. The CDR3 loop is CSVAEQGYLDTQYF. The CDR3 DNA is TGCAGCGTTGCGGAACAGGGTTACCTCGATACGCAGTATTTT.